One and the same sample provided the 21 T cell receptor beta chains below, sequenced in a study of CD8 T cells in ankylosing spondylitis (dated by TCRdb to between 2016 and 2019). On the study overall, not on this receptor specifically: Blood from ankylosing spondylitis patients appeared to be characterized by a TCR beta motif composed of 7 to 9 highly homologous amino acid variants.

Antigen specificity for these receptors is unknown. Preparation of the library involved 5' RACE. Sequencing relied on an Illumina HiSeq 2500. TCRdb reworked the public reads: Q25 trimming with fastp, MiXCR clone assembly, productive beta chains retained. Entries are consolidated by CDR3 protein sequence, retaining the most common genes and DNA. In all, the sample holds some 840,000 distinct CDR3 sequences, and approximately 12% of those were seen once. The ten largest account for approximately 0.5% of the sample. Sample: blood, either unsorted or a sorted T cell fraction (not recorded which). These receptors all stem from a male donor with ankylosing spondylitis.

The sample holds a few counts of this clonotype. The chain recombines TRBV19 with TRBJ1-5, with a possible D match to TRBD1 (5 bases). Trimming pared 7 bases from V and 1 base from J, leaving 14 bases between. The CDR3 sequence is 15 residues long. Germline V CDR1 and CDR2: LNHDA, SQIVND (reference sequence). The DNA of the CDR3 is TGTGCCAGTACCCGGGACCGGGGGAGCAATCAGCCCCAGCATTTT. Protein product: CASTRDRGSNQPQHF.

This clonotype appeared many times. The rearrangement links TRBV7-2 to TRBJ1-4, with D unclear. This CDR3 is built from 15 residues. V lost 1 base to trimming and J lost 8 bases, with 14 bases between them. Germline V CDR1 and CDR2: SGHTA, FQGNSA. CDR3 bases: TGTGCCAGCAGCTTAGGCCGCCATGCACAGGAAAAACTGTTTTTT. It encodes CASSLGRHAQEKLFF.

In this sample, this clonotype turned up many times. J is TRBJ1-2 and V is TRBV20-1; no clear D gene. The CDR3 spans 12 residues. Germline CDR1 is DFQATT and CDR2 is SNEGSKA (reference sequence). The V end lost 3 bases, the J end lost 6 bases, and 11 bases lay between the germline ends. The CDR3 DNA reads TGCAGTGCTAGTCCCGACGTCCATGGCTACACCTTC. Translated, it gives CSASPDVHGYTF.

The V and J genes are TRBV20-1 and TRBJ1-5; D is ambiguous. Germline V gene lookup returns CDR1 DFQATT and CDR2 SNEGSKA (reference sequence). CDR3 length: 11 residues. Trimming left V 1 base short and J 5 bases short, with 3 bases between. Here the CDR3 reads CSARGYQPQHF. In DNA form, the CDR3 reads TGCAGTGCTAGAGGTTATCAGCCCCAGCATTTT.

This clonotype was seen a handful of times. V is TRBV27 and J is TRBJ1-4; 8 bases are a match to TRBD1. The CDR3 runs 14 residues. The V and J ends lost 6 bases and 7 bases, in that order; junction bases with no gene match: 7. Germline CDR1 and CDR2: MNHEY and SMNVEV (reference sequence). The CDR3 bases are TGTGCCAGCAGAGAACAGGGGGGGATTGAAAAACTGTTTTTT. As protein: CASREQGGIEKLFF.

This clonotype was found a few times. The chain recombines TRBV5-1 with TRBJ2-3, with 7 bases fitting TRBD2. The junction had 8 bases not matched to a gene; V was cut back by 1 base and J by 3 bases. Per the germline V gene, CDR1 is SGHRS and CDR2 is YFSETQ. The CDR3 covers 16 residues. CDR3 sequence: CASSLLSSGNTDTQYF. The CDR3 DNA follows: TGCGCCAGCAGCTTGCTGTCTAGCGGAAATACAGATACGCAGTATTTT.

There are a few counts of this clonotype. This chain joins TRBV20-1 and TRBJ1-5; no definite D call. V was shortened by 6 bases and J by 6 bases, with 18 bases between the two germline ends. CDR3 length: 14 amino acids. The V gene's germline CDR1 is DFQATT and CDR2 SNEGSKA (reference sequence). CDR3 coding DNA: TGCAGTGCCCTGGCGGGCCTTTGGAGTCAGCCCCAGCATTTT. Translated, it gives CSALAGLWSQPQHF.

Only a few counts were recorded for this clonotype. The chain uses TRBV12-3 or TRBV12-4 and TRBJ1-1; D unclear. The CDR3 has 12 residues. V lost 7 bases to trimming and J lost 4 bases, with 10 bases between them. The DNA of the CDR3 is TGTGCCAGCACCCCGAGGGCCACTGAAGCTTTCTTT. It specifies CASTPRATEAFF.

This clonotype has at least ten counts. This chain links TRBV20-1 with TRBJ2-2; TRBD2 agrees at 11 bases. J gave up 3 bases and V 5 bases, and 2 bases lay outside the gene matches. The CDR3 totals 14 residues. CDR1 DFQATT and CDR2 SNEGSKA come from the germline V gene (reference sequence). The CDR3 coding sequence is TGCAGTGCTCATAGCGGGAGGGACACCGGGGAGCTGTTTTTT. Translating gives CSAHSGRDTGELFF.

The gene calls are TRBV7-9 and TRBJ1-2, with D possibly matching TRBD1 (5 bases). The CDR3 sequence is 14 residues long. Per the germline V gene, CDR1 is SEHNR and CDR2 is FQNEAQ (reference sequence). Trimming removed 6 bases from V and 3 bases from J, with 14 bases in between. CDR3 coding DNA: TGTGCCAGCAGGAGAGAGGGGAGCTACTATGGCTACACCTTC. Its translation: CASRREGSYYGYTF.

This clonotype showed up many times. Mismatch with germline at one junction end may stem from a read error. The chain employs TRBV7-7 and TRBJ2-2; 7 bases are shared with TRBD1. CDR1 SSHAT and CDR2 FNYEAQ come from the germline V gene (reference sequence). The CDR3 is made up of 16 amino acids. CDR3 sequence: CASSPRTGANTGELFF. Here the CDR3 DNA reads TGTGCTAGCAGCCCCCGGACAGGCGCGAACACCGGGGAGCTGTTTTTT.

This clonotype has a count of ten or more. In DNA form, the CDR3 reads TGTGCCAGCAGCCAGCTCAGGGAGACCCAGTACTTC. It is translated as CASSQLRETQYF. The chain carries TRBV7-2 and TRBJ2-5; no clear D. The CDR3 is made up of 12 amino acids. V lost 5 bases and J 5 bases, leaving 9 bases between the germline ends. The germline V gene has CDR1 SGHTA and CDR2 FQGNSA.

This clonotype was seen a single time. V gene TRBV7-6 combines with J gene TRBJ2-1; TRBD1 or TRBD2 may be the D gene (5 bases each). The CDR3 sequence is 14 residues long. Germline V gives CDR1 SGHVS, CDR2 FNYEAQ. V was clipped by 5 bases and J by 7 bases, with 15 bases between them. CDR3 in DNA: TGTGCCAGCAGCCCAGAGCCGGGGACGAATGAGCAGTTCTTC. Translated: CASSPEPGTNEQFF.

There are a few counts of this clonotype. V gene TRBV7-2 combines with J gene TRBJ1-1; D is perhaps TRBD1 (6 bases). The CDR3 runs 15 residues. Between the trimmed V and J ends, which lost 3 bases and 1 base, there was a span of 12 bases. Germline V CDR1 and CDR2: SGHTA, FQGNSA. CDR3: CASSLGGTTNTEAFF. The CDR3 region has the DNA TGTGCCAGCAGCTTGGGGGGCACGACGAACACTGAAGCTTTCTTT.

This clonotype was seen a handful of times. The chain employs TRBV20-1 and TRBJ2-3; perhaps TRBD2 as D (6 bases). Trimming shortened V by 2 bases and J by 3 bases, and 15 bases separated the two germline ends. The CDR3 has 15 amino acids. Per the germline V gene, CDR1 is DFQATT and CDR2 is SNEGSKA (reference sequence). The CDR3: CSARRAGPDTDTQYF. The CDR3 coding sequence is TGCAGTGCTAGAAGGGCGGGACCGGATACAGATACGCAGTATTTT.

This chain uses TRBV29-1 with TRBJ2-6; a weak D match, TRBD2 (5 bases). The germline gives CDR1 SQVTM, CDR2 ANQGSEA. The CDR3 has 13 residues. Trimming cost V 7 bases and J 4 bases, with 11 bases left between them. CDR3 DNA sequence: TGCAGCGCACTCTCGGGGGGGGCCAACGTCCTGACTTTC. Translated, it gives CSALSGGANVLTF.

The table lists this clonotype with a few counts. Here the CDR3 reads CSARPQVRSTEAFF. For the CDR3, the DNA is TGCAGTGCTAGACCCCAGGTACGGAGCACTGAAGCTTTCTTT. The chain has TRBV20-1 and TRBJ1-1; D is uncertain. The CDR3 has 14 amino acids. Deletions cut 2 bases from V and 4 bases from J, with 14 bases between. Germline lookup yields CDR1 DFQATT and CDR2 SNEGSKA (reference sequence).

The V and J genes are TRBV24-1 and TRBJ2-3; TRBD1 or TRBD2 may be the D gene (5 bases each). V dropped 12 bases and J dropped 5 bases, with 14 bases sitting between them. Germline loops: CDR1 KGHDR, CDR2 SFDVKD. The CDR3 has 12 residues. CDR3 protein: CAASRGEDTQYF. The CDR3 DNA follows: TGTGCCGCCTCCCGGGGCGAAGATACGCAGTATTTT.

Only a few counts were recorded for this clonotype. CDR3 residues: CSAQGVTEAFF. The CDR3 DNA reads TGCAGTGCACAGGGCGTCACTGAAGCTTTCTTT. The rearrangement links TRBV20-1 to TRBJ1-1; possible D gene TRBD1, 6 bases. CDR1 and CDR2 from the germline V gene are DFQATT and SNEGSKA (reference sequence). This CDR3 region has 11 residues. Trimming removed 6 bases at V and 4 bases at J, with 9 bases between.

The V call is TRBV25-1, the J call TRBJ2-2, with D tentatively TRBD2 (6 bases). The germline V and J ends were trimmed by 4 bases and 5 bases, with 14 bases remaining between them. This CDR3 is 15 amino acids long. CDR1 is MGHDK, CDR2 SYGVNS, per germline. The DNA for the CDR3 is TGTGCCAGCAGTGCATGGCGGGATGGTACCGGGGAGCTGTTTTTT. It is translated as CASSAWRDGTGELFF.

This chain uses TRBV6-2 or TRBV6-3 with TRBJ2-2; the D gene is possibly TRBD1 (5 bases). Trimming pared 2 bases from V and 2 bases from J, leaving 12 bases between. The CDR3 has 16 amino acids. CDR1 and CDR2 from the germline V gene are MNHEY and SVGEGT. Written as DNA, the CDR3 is TGTGCCAGCAGTTACACGTCGACAGCAAACACCGGGGAGCTGTTTTTT. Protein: CASSYTSTANTGELFF.